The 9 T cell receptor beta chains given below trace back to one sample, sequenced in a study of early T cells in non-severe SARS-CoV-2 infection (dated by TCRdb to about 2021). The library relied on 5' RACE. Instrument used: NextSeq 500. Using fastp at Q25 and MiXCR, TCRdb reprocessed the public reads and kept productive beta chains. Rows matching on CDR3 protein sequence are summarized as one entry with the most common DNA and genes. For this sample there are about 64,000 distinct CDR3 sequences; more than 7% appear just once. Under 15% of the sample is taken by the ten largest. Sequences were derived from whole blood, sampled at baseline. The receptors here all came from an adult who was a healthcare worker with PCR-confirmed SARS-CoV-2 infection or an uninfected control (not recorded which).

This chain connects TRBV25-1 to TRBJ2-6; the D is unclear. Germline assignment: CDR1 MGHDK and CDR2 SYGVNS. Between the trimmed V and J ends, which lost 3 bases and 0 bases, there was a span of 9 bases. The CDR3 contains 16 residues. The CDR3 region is CASSDRGYSGANVLTF. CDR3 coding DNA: TGTGCCAGCAGTGACCGCGGCTACTCTGGGGCCAACGTCCTGACTTTC.

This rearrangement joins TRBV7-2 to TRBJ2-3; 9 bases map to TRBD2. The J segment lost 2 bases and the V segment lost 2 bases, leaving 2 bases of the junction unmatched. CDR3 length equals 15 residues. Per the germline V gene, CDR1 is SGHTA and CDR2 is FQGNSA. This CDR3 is CASSLSGRTTDTQYF. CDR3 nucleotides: TGTGCCAGCAGCTTAAGCGGGAGGACCACAGATACGCAGTATTTT.

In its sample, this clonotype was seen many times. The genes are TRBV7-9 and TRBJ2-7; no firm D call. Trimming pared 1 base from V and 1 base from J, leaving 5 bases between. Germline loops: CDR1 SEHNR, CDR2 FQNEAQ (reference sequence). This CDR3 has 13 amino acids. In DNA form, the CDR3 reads TGTGCCAGCAGCTTAGGACGGTCCTACGAGCAGTACTTC. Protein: CASSLGRSYEQYF.

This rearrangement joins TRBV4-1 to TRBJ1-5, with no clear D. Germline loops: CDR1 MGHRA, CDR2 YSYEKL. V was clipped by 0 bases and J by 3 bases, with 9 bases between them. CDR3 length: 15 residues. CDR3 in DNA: TGCGCCAGCAGCCAAGATCCAGGCGTCAATCAGCCCCAGCATTTT. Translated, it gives CASSQDPGVNQPQHF.

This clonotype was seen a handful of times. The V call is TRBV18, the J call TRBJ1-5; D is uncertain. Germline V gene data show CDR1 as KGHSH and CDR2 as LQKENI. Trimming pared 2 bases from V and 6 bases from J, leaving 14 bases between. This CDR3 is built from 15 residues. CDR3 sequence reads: CASSPSAREGQPQHF. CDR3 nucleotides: TGTGCCAGCTCACCATCCGCTAGGGAGGGTCAGCCCCAGCATTTT.

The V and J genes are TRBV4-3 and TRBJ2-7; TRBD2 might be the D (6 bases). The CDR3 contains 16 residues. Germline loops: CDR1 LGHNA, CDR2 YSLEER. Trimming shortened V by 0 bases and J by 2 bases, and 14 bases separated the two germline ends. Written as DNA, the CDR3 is TGCGCCAGCAGCCAAGATGAGAGCGGGCCAACCTACGAGCAGTACTTC. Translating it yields CASSQDESGPTYEQYF.

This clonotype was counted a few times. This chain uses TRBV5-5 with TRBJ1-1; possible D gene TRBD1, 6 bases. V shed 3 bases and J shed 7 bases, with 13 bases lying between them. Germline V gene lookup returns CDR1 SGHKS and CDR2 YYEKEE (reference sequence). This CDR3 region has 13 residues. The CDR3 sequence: CASSSPGTLEAFF. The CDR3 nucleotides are TGTGCCAGCAGCTCTCCCGGGACACTTGAAGCTTTCTTT.

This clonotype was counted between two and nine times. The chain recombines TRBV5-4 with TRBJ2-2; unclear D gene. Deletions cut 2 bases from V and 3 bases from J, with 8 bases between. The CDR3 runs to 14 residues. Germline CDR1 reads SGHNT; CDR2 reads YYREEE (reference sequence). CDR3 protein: CASSFGVYTGELFF. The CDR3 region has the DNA TGTGCCAGCAGCTTCGGAGTGTACACCGGGGAGCTGTTTTTT.

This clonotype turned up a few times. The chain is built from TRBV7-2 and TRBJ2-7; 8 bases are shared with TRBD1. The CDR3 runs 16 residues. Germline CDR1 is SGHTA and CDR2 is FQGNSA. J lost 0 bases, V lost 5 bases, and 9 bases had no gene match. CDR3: CASSPGQGEYSYEQYF. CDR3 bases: TGTGCCAGCAGCCCAGGACAGGGCGAATACTCCTACGAGCAGTACTTC. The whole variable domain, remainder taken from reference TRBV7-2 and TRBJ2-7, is GAGVSQSPSNKVTEKGKDVELRCDPISGHTALYWYRQSLGQGLEFLIYFQGNSAPDKSGLPSDRFSAERTGGSVSTLTIQRTQQEDSAVYLCASSPGQGEYSYEQYFGPGTRLTVT.